The 30 T cell receptor beta chains in this list originate from one sample, sequenced in a study of T cell responses to AZD1222 COVID-19 vaccine listed by TCRdb under 2021. The library was prepared using the immunoSEQ multiplex PCR assay. TCRdb stores this immuneACCESS table with in-frame sequences only. Part of the clones is absent; in the studies checked, under half of the shortfall reflects unresolved V genes, and no reason is known for the rest. This sample lists some 110,000 clones; 85% were detected once. The ten largest clones add up to 4.4% of the sample. The intended sense of this specimen's time point label: about 28 days (+/-7) after the second vaccine dose. The sample was peripheral blood, taken 28 days after the second AZD1222 dose. The receptors come from an adult who received the AZD1222 COVID-19 vaccine.

V and J are TRBV5-5 and TRBJ1-1, with 7 bases lining up with TRBD1. Germline loops: CDR1 SGHKS, CDR2 YYEKEE (reference sequence). Trimming at V came to 4 bases and at J to 7 bases, leaving 10 bases not matched to a gene. This CDR3 contains 14 residues. CDR3 coding DNA: TGTGCCAGCAGCAGCAATCCCGGGACAGATGAAGCTTTCTTT. Translation: CASSSNPGTDEAFF.

The rearrangement links TRBV25-1 to TRBJ1-6; TRBD1 is a possible D gene (5 bases). CDR1 is MGHDK, CDR2 SYGVNS, per germline. The V and J ends lost 5 bases and 10 bases respectively, with 12 bases between them. CDR3 size: 13 residues. The CDR3 region has the DNA TGTGCCAGCAGTAGGATCGGGGGGTCACCCCTCCACTTT. Encoded protein: CASSRIGGSPLHF. The full variable domain, in which reference TRBV25-1 and TRBJ1-6 provide the parts outside the CDR3, is EADIYQTPRYLVIGTGKKITLECSQTMGHDKMYWYQQDPGMELHLIHYSYGVNSTEKGDLSSESTVSRIRTEHFPLTLESARPSHTSQYLCASSRIGGSPLHFGNGTRLTVT.

The chain uses TRBV15 and TRBJ2-4, with D perhaps matching TRBD1 (5 bases). The germline V gene encodes CDR1 LNHNV and CDR2 YYDKDF (reference sequence). The CDR3 spans 15 residues. Trimming left V 3 bases short and J 7 bases short, with 16 bases between. Written as DNA, the CDR3 is TGTGCCACCAGCAGCCTCTTGGGGCCTGGGAACATTCAGTACTTC. Amino acids: CATSSLLGPGNIQYF.

V gene TRBV19 combines with J gene TRBJ1-1, with D possibly being TRBD1 (5 bases). Germline V CDR1 and CDR2: LNHDA, SQIVND (reference sequence). Trimming took off 4 bases at V and 0 bases at J, with 12 bases between the two ends. CDR3 length equals 15 residues. CDR3 nucleotide sequence: TGTGCCAGTAGTACATGGGGGACTTTGAACACTGAAGCTTTCTTT. This codes for CASSTWGTLNTEAFF.

There are a few counts of this clone. This rearrangement joins TRBV4-1 to TRBJ1-5; D may be TRBD1 (5 bases). Trimming removed 4 bases from V and 7 bases from J, with 11 bases in between. CDR3 length: 13 residues. Germline CDR1 MGHRA, CDR2 YSYEKL. In nucleotides, the CDR3 is TGCGCCAGCAGCCCGGGACGGTTCCAGCCCCAGCATTTT. Amino acid sequence: CASSPGRFQPQHF.

J is TRBJ2-5 and V is TRBV7-2; D call uncertain. The J call may be mistaken, given a closer DNA end match to TRBJ2-7. This CDR3 region has 13 residues. Germline CDR1 is SGHTA and CDR2 is FQGNSA. In DNA, the CDR3 is TGTGCCAGCAGCTCACCTAACTCCTACGAGCAGTACTTC. Translated: CASSSPNSYEQYF.

The chain is built from TRBV4-1 and TRBJ1-3; D unclear. V was clipped by 1 base and J by 1 base, with 5 bases between them. CDR1 is MGHRA and CDR2 is YSYEKL in the germline V gene. CDR3 length equals 14 residues. CDR3 sequence reads: CASSQVSSGNTIYF. The CDR3 DNA sequence: TGCGCCAGCAGCCAAGTGTCGTCTGGAAACACCATATATTTT.

This clone has just one count. The chain uses TRBV7-8 and TRBJ2-5; a weak D match, TRBD2 (5 bases). The ends were cut back, 1 base at V and 1 base at J, with 13 bases in the middle. The germline V gene encodes CDR1 SGHVS and CDR2 FQNEAQ. The CDR3 extends over 16 amino acids. CDR3 in DNA: TGTGCCAGCAGCTTAGGCGGGCAACCCCCCCAAGAGACCCAGTACTTC. Translation: CASSLGGQPPQETQYF.

The V gene is TRBV16, the J gene TRBJ2-7; 8 bases are a match to TRBD1. Germline trimming cut 4 bases from V and 5 bases from J; bases unmatched to any gene: 4. Germline CDR1 reads KGHSY; CDR2 reads FQNENV. The CDR3 covers 13 residues. CDR3 bases: TGTGCCAGCAGCCCAGAGACAGGGGACGAGCAGTACTTC. It yields the protein CASSPETGDEQYF. The full variable domain, in which reference TRBV16 and TRBJ2-7 provide the parts outside the CDR3, is GEEVAQTPKHLVRGEGQKAKLYCAPIKGHSYVFWYQQVLKNEFKFLISFQNENVFDETGMPKERFSAKCLPNSPCSLEIQATKLEDSAVYFCASSPETGDEQYFGPGTRLTVT.

CDR3 region: CASSADRAGGYTF. The CDR3 coding sequence is TGTGCCAGCAGCGCAGACAGGGCCGGTGGCTACACCTTC. The rearrangement joins TRBV7-8 to TRBJ1-2, with 7 bases lining up with TRBD1. Trimming at V came to 5 bases and at J to 7 bases, leaving 7 bases not matched to a gene. In germline, CDR1 is SGHVS, CDR2 FQNEAQ. The CDR3 loop spans 13 amino acids.

The V gene is TRBV30, the J gene TRBJ1-4, with D maybe TRBD1 (6 bases). V dropped 2 bases and J dropped 7 bases, with 14 bases sitting between them. Germline V lookup: CDR1 GTSNPN, CDR2 SVGIG (reference sequence). This CDR3 contains 14 residues. The chain's CDR3 is CAWSRGLVSEKLFF. The CDR3 DNA reads as TGTGCCTGGAGTCGGGGGCTGGTTAGTGAAAAACTGTTTTTT.

The V and J genes are TRBV3-1 (or the pseudogene TRBV3-2) and TRBJ2-7, with no clear D. The CDR3 has 14 residues. CDR1 is LGHDT and CDR2 is YNNKEL in the germline V gene (reference sequence). V was pared by 1 base and J by 6 bases, with 13 bases between. The CDR3 sequence is CASSQGMSSGEQYF. As DNA, the CDR3 is TGTGCCAGCAGCCAAGGGATGTCGTCGGGCGAGCAGTACTTC.

The gene calls are TRBV6-6 and TRBJ1-5, with TRBD1 as a possible D gene (5 bases). V lost 6 bases to trimming and J lost 6 bases, with 15 bases between them. The CDR3 runs 14 residues. Germline V CDR1 and CDR2: MNHNY, SVGAGI (reference sequence). For the CDR3, the DNA is TGTGCCAGCAGAAAAGGGGTGTTGGGTCAGCCCCAGCATTTT. Its translation is CASRKGVLGQPQHF.

The chain has TRBV3-1 (or the pseudogene TRBV3-2) and TRBJ1-3; weak D call: TRBD1 (5 bases). Per germline, CDR1 LGHDT and CDR2 YNNKEL (reference sequence). The CDR3 is 17 residues long. The V end lost 2 bases, the J end lost 0 bases, and 14 bases lay between the germline ends. CDR3 amino acids: CASSQRGLGLSGNTIYF. CDR3 sequence (DNA): TGTGCCAGCAGCCAAAGGGGTTTGGGTCTCTCTGGAAACACCATATATTTT.

This chain uses TRBV29-1 with TRBJ2-1; TRBD2 aligns across 8 bases. The CDR3 consists of 14 residues. After removal of 4 bases from V and 8 bases from J, the junction contained 10 bases not matched to a gene. Germline assignment: CDR1 SQVTM and CDR2 ANQGSEA. This chain's CDR3 is CSVVAGGAIDEQFF. The CDR3 DNA follows: TGCAGCGTTGTCGCCGGGGGGGCCATCGATGAGCAGTTCTTC.

This chain links TRBV7-2 with TRBJ2-4; 7 bases align to TRBD2. With 5 bases clipped from V and 6 bases from J, the junction kept 7 bases outside the gene matches. The CDR3 totals 14 residues. Looked up from germline, CDR1 is SGHTA and CDR2 is FQGNSA. The CDR3 DNA reads as TGTGCCAGCAGCCCGGGACTAAAGAGAAACATTCAGTACTTC. Its translation: CASSPGLKRNIQYF.

This chain's CDR3 is CASSFGRTGGRGYTF. In DNA, the CDR3 is TGTGCCAGCAGTTTTGGACGGACAGGGGGCCGCGGCTACACCTTC. The gene calls are TRBV28 and TRBJ1-2; 11 bases agree with TRBD1. Germline values: CDR1 MDHEN, CDR2 SYDVKM. Losses at the gene ends were 3 bases for V and 8 bases for J; bases not matched to a gene: 8. The CDR3 has 15 amino acids.

V usage is TRBV18 and J usage is TRBJ1-5; possibly TRBD1 for D (5 bases). The CDR3 has 16 amino acids. V lost 3 bases and J lost 8, with 20 bases in between. Germline CDR1 and CDR2: KGHSH and LQKENI. The chain's CDR3 is CASSPPGTFVSEPQHF. As DNA, the CDR3 is TGTGCCAGCTCACCGCCCGGGACTTTCGTATCAGAGCCCCAGCATTTT.

V and J are TRBV6-5 and TRBJ1-3; tentatively, D is TRBD1 (6 bases). The CDR3 spans 13 residues. Germline CDR1 is MNHEY and CDR2 is SVGAGI. In DNA form, the CDR3 reads TGTGCGACCCAGCGGGGGCCCTTAGGCACCATATATTTT. Its protein product is CATQRGPLGTIYF.

As regards this clone: The same CDR3 also results from other DNA sequences found in this sample. The J gene is TRBJ1-1, the V gene TRBV18; D is perhaps TRBD1 (5 bases). The germline V gene encodes CDR1 KGHSH and CDR2 LQKENI. This CDR3 is built from 13 residues. The germline V and J ends were trimmed by 6 bases and 2 bases, with 10 bases remaining between them. In DNA, the CDR3 is TGTGCCAGCTCGCCGACAGTAAACACTGAAGCTTTCTTT. Its protein is CASSPTVNTEAFF.

V usage is TRBV13 and J usage is TRBJ2-3; 9 positions agree with TRBD1. Germline lookup yields CDR1 PRHDT and CDR2 FYEKMQ (reference sequence). The J segment lost 7 bases and the V segment lost 4 bases, leaving 9 bases of the junction unmatched. This CDR3 region has 15 residues. The CDR3 loop reads CASSSQTGGVNTQYF. In nucleotides, the CDR3 is TGTGCCAGCAGCTCACAGACAGGGGGAGTTAATACGCAGTATTTT.

This clone has just a few counts. This chain links TRBV6-5 with TRBJ1-3, with a weak D call TRBD1 (5 bases). This CDR3 has 16 residues. Trimming removed 0 bases at V and 0 bases at J, with 9 bases between. Germline loops: CDR1 MNHEY, CDR2 SVGAGI. CDR3 protein: CASSYSSRDSGNTIYF. The CDR3 DNA reads TGTGCCAGCAGTTACTCGAGCAGGGACTCTGGAAACACCATATATTTT.

This sequence joins TRBV16 and TRBJ2-5; D uncertain. This CDR3 contains 13 residues. Germline lookup yields CDR1 KGHSY and CDR2 FQNENV. The germline V and J ends were trimmed by 2 bases and 7 bases, with 11 bases remaining between them. The CDR3 spells CASSQTRTGTQYF. The CDR3 region has the DNA TGTGCCAGCAGCCAAACAAGGACGGGGACCCAGTACTTC.

This clone was observed a handful of times. The CDR3 sequence: CASSFAGTPEGYTF. The DNA for the CDR3 is TGTGCCAGCAGCTTCGCCGGGACCCCCGAGGGCTACACCTTC. The V and J genes are TRBV7-8 and TRBJ1-2, with D possibly matching TRBD1 (5 bases). In germline, CDR1 is SGHVS, CDR2 FQNEAQ. V was cut by 3 bases and J by 8 bases, with 16 bases left in between. This CDR3 has 14 amino acids.

The rearrangement joins TRBV6-5 to TRBJ1-1; TRBD1 agrees at 7 bases. This CDR3 has 12 amino acids. In germline, CDR1 is MNHEY, CDR2 SVGAGI. The CDR3 loop is CAAGTANTEAFF. The CDR3 nucleotides are TGTGCGGCGGGGACAGCGAACACTGAAGCTTTCTTT.

This sequence joins TRBV6-5 and TRBJ2-7; maybe TRBD2 (5 bases). CDR1 is MNHEY and CDR2 is SVGAGI in the germline V gene. V was shortened by 6 bases and J by 7 bases, with 13 bases between the two germline ends. This CDR3 is built from 12 residues. CDR3 residues: CASSQSTGEQYF. CDR3 coding DNA: TGTGCCAGCAGCCAATCGACGGGGGAGCAGTACTTC.

This chain joins TRBV3-1 (or the pseudogene TRBV3-2) and TRBJ2-6; TRBD1 might be the D (5 bases). The CDR3 is 15 residues long. The germline CDR1 and CDR2 sequences are LGHDT and YNNKEL (reference sequence). The ends were cut back, 4 bases at V and 1 base at J, with 8 bases in the middle. CDR3 amino acids: CASSLRQSGANVLTF. DNA for the CDR3: TGTGCCAGCAGCCTCCGACAGTCTGGGGCCAACGTCCTGACTTTC.

In this sample, this clone turned up a few times. The rearrangement links TRBV3-1 (or the pseudogene TRBV3-2) to TRBJ1-1; D is undetermined. The V gene's germline CDR1 is LGHDT and CDR2 YNNKEL (reference sequence). V shed 3 bases and J shed 8 bases, with 10 bases lying between them. The CDR3 is 12 amino acids. Here the CDR3 reads CASSHQNREAFF. The CDR3 DNA sequence: TGTGCCAGCAGCCATCAGAATAGGGAAGCTTTCTTT.

The rearrangement uses TRBV10-3 and TRBJ1-5; 9 bases agree with TRBD1. CDR3 length: 15 residues. J lost 3 bases, V lost 4 bases, and 4 bases had no gene match. The V gene's germline CDR1 is ENHRY and CDR2 SYGVKD. The CDR3 is CAISGDRVPNQPQHF. The CDR3 DNA is TGTGCCATCAGTGGGGACAGGGTTCCCAATCAGCCCCAGCATTTT.

V and J are TRBV7-2 and TRBJ2-7; D tentatively fits TRBD1 or TRBD2 (6 bases each). Germline CDR1 and CDR2: SGHTA and FQGNSA. The V gene lost 0 bases and the J gene lost 2 bases, with 8 bases spanning the gap. The CDR3 has 14 amino acids. This CDR3 is CASSLAGGPYEQYF. The CDR3 bases are TGTGCCAGCAGCTTAGCGGGGGGCCCCTACGAGCAGTACTTC. Looking up the rest from reference TRBV7-2 and TRBJ2-7 gives the full variable domain: GAGVSQSPSNKVTEKGKDVELRCDPISGHTALYWYRQSLGQGLEFLIYFQGNSAPDKSGLPSDRFSAERTGGSVSTLTIQRTQQEDSAVYLCASSLAGGPYEQYFGPGTRLTVT.